A selection of T cell receptor beta chains follows, all from one sample in a study of OX40 agonist ivuxolimab in advanced cancers. TCRdb's table, derived via immunoSEQ multiplex PCR, lists solely in-frame clones and lacks some. The sample carries about 77,000 clones, about nine tenths recorded once. The sample in question was CD4+ or CD8+ T cells sorted from blood, obtained in a trial of the OX40 agonist ivuxolimab. The receptors here all came from an adult with an advanced solid tumor such as melanoma, head and neck, liver or kidney cancer. Both conserved end residues are part of each CDR3. Each record gives: V gene, J gene, D gene, clone size, CDR3 DNA, CDR3 protein. The D gene is left open where the match is weak. Part of the rows lack a size; the others show once, few, many or a class for expanded clones.

TRBV28	TRBJ2-1	TRBD1	.	TGTGCCAGCAGTTTAGTAGACAGGGGATCGAATGAGCAGTTCTTC	CASSLVDRGSNEQFF
TRBV30	TRBJ2-1	.	.	TGTGCCTCGGCCTTTTTGTCCTACAATGAGCAGTTCTTC	CASAFLSYNEQFF
TRBV5-1	TRBJ1-1	.	.	TGCGCCAGCAGCTTGCGGGCAGGGGTAGGATACACTGAAGCTTTCTTT	CASSLRAGVGYTEAFF
TRBV2	TRBJ2-5	.	.	TGTGCCAGCAGTGACCGAGGGGGTCAAGAGACCCAGTACTTC	CASSDRGGQETQYF
TRBV7-9	TRBJ1-5	TRBD1	once	TGTGCCAGCAGCGAAAGACGCCCAAGACAGGGGGATCAGCCCCAGCATTTT	CASSERRPRQGDQPQHF
TRBV7-8	TRBJ1-1	.	.	TGTGCCAGCAGCTTAGTCGGCGGGAACACTGAAGCTTTCTTT	CASSLVGGNTEAFF
TRBV5-4	TRBJ2-5	.	once	TGTGCCAGCAGCTTGGGTCAGAACCAAGAGACCCAGTACTTC	CASSLGQNQETQYF
TRBV6-1	TRBJ2-7	TRBD1	.	TGTGCCAGCGGGGACAGGGAGCCAAACGAGCAGTACTTC	CASGDREPNEQYF
TRBV5-1	TRBJ1-4	TRBD1	.	TGCGCCAGCAGCCGGGACAGCTTAAATGAAAAACTGTTTTTT	CASSRDSLNEKLFF
TRBV7-9	TRBJ2-4	.	.	TGTGCCAGCAGCTTAACACCTAAAAACATTCAGTACTTC	CASSLTPKNIQYF
TRBV6-1	TRBJ1-5	.	.	TGTGCCACCGAGGGTCAGGGCTATCAGCCCCAGCATTTT	CATEGQGYQPQHF
TRBV6-1	TRBJ1-2	.	.	TGTGCCAGCAGTGAAGCTTGGCAAGTTGTTGTCTACACCTTC	CASSEAWQVVVYTF
TRBV11-2	TRBJ2-7	.	.	TGTGCCAGCAGCTTAGTTGCCCGAACCTACGAGCAGTACTTC	CASSLVARTYEQYF
TRBV6-1	TRBJ1-4	.	.	TGTGCCGTCAGGGGCGATGCTGAAAAACTGTTTTTT	CAVRGDAEKLFF
TRBV28	TRBJ2-7	TRBD2	.	TGTGCCAGCAGCCCCGGGGGGGGAGTCTTGGACGAGCAGTACTTC	CASSPGGGVLDEQYF
TRBV7-9	TRBJ2-1	.	.	TGTGCCAGCAGCCCCGACTGGCATGAGCAGTTCTTC	CASSPDWHEQFF
TRBV18	TRBJ2-7	.	.	TGTGCCAGCTCATCACCGGGACGGCGGGTGAACGAGCAGTACTTC	CASSSPGRRVNEQYF
TRBV19	TRBJ1-2	.	.	TGTGCCAGTAGATCGAACAGGGCAGGTGGCTACACCTTC	CASRSNRAGGYTF
TRBV10-3	TRBJ2-7	.	.	TGTGCCACAAACCCCGGCGGGATCGGCTACGAGCAGTACTTC	CATNPGGIGYEQYF
TRBV18	TRBJ2-7	TRBD1	.	TGTGCCAGCTCCCCCACAGGGGACACCTACGAGCAGTACTTC	CASSPTGDTYEQYF
TRBV28	TRBJ1-4	.	.	TGTGCCAGCAGTCTCCGTTCGGTTTCTGAAAAACTGTTTTTT	CASSLRSVSEKLFF
TRBV27	TRBJ1-5	TRBD1	.	TGTGCCAGCCGGACAGGGGCGAATCAGCCCCAGCATTTT	CASRTGANQPQHF
TRBV6-6	TRBJ1-2	TRBD1	.	TGTGCCAGCAGTTACGTTGGCACAGGGGGATTGGGCTACACCTTC	CASSYVGTGGLGYTF
TRBV29-1	TRBJ1-1	.	.	TGCAGCGTTGGGGGCAGGACCAACACTGAAGCTTTCTTT	CSVGGRTNTEAFF